This TCR beta chain came from a study of blood T cell repertoires in COVID-19. Method: immunoSEQ multiplex PCR; TCRdb's copy keeps in-frame clones and lacks some. This sample has roughly 120,000 clones, with around nine tenths found just once. With respect to this clone: At one end the junction does not follow the germline gene, possibly because of a read error.

Germline CDR1 is MNHEY and CDR2 is SVGAGI. The CDR3 spans 16 residues. Sequencing input: peripheral blood. This chain uses TRBV6-5 with TRBJ2-7; D possibly corresponds to TRBD1 (5 bases). The receptor was derived from a woman between 50 and 59 years old with active or convalescent COVID-19. The CDR3 loop is CASIYRRNVLIYEQYF. The CDR3 DNA reads as TGTGCCAGCATTTACAGGAGAAACGTCCTTATCTACGAGCAGTACTTC.